This T cell receptor beta chain is from a study of T cell repertoires in cytomegalovirus infection. Study context: Indications came from public TCR beta signatures; they pointed to CMV infection and to a matching HLA type. Regarding the study as a whole: Clonotypes of TCR beta that were HLA-C-restricted and CMV-specific dominated the ex vivo response. CMV carriers having the relevant HLA were flagged by cumulative public TCR beta family frequency.

This CDR3 comprises 12 residues. V was pared by 6 bases and J by 9 bases, with 12 bases between. CDR1 is SGHTA and CDR2 is FQGTGA in the germline V gene. MiXCR was run by TCRdb on the reads, yielding one entry per CDR3 protein. The repertoire consists of approximately 180,000 distinct CDR3 sequences, with approximately 19% occurring once and the leading ten covering just under 3%. This clonotype was seen more than once but under ten times. Its antigen is not known. The CDR3 end shows no conserved phenylalanine or tryptophan, and so a read error is likely. This clonotype was sampled from a human donor in good health (CMV status not recorded). Some clones in this sample may be carry-over from other donors' samples. The rearrangement links TRBV7-3 to TRBJ1-5, with no clear D. The sample was PBMCs. The CDR3 loop is CASRSPVRPQHL. The DNA of the CDR3 is TGTGCCAGCAGGTCTCCGGTGAGGCCCCAGCATCTT.